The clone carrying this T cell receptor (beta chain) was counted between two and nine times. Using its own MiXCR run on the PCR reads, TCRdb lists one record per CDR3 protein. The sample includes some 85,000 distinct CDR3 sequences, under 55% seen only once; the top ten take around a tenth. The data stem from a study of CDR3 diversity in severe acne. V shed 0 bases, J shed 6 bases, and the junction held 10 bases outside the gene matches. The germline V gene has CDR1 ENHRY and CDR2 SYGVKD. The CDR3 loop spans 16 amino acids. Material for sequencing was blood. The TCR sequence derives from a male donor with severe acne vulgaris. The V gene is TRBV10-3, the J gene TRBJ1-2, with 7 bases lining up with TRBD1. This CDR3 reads CAISESGSTGYHGYTF. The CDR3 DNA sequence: TGTGCCATCAGTGAGTCAGGGTCGACAGGGTACCATGGCTACACCTTC.